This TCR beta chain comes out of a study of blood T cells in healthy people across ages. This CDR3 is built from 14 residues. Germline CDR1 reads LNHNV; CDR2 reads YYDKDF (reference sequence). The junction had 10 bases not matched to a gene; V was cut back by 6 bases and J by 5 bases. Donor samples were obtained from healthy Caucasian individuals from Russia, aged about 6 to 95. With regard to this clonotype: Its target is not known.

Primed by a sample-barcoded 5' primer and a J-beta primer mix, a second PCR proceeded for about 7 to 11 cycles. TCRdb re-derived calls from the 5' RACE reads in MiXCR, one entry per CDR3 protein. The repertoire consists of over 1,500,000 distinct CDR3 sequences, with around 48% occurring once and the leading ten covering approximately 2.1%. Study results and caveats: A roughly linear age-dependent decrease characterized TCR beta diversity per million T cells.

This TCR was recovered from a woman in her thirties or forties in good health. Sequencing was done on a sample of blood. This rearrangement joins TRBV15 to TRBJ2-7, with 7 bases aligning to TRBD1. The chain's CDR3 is CATSTRDRFHEQYF. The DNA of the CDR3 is TGTGCCACCAGTACCCGGGACAGATTCCACGAGCAGTACTTC.